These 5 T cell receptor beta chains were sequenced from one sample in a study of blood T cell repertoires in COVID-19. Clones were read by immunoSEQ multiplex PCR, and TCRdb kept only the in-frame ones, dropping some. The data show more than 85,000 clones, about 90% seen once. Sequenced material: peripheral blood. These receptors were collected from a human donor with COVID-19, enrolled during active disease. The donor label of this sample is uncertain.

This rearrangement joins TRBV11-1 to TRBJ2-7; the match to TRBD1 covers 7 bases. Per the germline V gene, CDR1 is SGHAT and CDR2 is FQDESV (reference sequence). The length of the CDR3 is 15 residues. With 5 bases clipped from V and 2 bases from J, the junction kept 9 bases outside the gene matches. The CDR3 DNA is TGTGCCAGCAGCCCACTGCAAGGACAGGCCTACGAGCAGTACTTC. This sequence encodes CASSPLQGQAYEQYF. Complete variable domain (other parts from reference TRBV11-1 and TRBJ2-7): EAEVAQSPRYKITEKSQAVAFWCDPISGHATLYWYRQILGQGPELLVQFQDESVVDDSQLPKDRFSAERLKGVDSTLKIQPAELGDSAMYLCASSPLQGQAYEQYFGPGTRLTVT.

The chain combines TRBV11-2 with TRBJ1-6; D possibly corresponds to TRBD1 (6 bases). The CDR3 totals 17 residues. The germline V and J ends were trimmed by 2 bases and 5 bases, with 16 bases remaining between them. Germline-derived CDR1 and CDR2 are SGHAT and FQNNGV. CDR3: CASSLLGAGADNSPLHF. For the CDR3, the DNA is TGTGCCAGCAGCTTATTAGGAGCGGGGGCGGATAATTCACCCCTCCACTTT.

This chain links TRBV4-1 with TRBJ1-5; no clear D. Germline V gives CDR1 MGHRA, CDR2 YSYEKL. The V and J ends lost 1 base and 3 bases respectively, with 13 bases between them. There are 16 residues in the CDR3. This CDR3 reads CASSQGGLNSNQPQHF. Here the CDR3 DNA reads TGCGCCAGCAGCCAAGGAGGACTCAATTCCAATCAGCCCCAGCATTTT.

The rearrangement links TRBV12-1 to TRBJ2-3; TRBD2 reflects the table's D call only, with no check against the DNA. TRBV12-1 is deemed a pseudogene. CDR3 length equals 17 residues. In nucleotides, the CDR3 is TGTGCCAGCAGCTCCCTACTTTTTACGGGGGTCTCAGATACGCAGTATTTT. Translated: CASSSLLFTGVSDTQYF.

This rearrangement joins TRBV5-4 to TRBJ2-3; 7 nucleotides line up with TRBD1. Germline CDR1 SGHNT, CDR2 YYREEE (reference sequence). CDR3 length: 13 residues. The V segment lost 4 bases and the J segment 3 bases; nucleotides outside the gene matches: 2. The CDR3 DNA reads TGTGCCAGCAGCAGGGGGCAAACAGATACGCAGTATTTT. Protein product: CASSRGQTDTQYF.